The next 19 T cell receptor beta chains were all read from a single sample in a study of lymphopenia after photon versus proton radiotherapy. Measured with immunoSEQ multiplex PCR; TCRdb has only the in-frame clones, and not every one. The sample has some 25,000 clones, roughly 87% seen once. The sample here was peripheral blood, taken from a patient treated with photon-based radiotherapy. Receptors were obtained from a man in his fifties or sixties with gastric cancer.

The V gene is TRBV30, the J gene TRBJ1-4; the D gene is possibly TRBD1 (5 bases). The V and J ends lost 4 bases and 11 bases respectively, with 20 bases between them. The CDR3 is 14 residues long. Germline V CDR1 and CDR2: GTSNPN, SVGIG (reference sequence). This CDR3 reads CAWTPGGGSGKLFF. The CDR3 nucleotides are TGTGCCTGGACGCCGGGGGGTGGCTCTGGCAAACTGTTTTTT.

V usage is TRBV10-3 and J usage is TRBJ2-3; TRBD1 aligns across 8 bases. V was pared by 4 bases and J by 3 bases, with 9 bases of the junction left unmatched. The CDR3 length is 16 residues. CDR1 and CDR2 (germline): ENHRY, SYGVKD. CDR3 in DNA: TGTGCCATCAGTGTAGGCAGGGGGCGAGGTACAGATACGCAGTATTTT. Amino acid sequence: CAISVGRGRGTDTQYF.

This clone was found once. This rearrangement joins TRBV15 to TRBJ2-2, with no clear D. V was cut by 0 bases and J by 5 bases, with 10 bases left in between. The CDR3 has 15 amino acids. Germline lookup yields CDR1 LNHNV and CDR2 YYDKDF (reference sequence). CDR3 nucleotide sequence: TGTGCCACCAGCAGAGATAGTCCGCAGACCGGGGAGCTGTTTTTT. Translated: CATSRDSPQTGELFF.

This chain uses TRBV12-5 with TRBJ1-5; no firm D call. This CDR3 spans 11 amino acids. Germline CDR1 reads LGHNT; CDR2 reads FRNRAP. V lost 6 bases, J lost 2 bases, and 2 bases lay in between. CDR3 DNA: TGTGCTAGTGGCGGCAATCAGCCCCAGCATTTT. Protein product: CASGGNQPQHF. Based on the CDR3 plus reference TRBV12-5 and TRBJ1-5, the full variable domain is DARVTQTPRHKVTEMGQEVTMRCQPILGHNTVFWYRQTMMQGLELLAYFRNRAPLDDSGMPKDRFSAEMPDATLATLKIQPSEPRDSAVYFCASGGNQPQHFGDGTRLSIL.

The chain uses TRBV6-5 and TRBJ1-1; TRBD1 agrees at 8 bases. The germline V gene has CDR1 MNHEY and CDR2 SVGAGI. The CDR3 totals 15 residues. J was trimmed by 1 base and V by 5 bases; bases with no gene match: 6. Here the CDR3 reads CASSTRTGWNTEAFF. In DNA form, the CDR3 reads TGTGCCAGCAGTACTAGGACAGGGTGGAACACTGAAGCTTTCTTT.

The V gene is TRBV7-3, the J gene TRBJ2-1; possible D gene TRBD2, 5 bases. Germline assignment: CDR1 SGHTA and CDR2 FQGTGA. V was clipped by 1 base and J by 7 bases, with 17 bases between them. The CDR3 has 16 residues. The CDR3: CASSLNLASTGNEQFF. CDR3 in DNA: TGTGCCAGCAGCTTAAACCTAGCATCTACTGGGAATGAGCAGTTCTTC. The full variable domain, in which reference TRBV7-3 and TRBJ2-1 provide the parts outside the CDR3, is GAGVSQTPSNKVTEKGKYVELRCDPISGHTALYWYRQSLGQGPEFLIYFQGTGAADDSGLPNDRFFAVRPEGSVSTLKIQRTERGDSAVYLCASSLNLASTGNEQFFGPGTRLTVL.

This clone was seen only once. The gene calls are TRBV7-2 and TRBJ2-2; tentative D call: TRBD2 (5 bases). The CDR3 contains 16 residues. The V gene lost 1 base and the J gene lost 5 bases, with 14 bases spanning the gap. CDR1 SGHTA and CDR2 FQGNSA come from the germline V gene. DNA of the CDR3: TGTGCCAGCAGCTTAGTAGCGACCTTCCTGACCGGGGAGCTGTTTTTT. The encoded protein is CASSLVATFLTGELFF.

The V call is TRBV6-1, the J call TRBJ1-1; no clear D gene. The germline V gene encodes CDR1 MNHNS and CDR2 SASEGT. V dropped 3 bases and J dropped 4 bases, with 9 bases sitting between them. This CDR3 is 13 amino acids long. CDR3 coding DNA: TGTGCCAGCAGTGAGGGGAGGAGCACTGAAGCTTTCTTT. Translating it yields CASSEGRSTEAFF.

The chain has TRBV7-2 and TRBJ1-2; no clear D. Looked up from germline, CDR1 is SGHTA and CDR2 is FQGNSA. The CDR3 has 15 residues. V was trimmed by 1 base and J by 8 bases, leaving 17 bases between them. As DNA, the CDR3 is TGTGCCAGCAGCTTAGTGGTAACCCCTCCGGGGGGCTACACCTTC. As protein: CASSLVVTPPGGYTF.

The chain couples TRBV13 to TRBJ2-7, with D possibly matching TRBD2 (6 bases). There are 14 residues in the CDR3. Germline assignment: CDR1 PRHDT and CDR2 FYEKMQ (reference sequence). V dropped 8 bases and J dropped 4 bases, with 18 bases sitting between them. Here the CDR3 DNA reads TGTGCCAGCCCGCGGAGGGGTTCCCTTTACGAGCAGTACTTC. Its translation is CASPRRGSLYEQYF.

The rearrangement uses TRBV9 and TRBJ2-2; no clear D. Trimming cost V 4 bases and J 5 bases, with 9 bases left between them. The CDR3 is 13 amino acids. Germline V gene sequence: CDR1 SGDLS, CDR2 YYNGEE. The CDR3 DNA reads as TGTGCCAGCAGCCCTAGTCCTACCGGGGAGCTGTTTTTT. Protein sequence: CASSPSPTGELFF. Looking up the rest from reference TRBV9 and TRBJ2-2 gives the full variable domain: DSGVTQTPKHLITATGQRVTLRCSPRSGDLSVYWYQQSLDQGLQFLIQYYNGEERAKGNILERFSAQQFPDLHSELNLSSLELGDSALYFCASSPSPTGELFFGEGSRLTVL.

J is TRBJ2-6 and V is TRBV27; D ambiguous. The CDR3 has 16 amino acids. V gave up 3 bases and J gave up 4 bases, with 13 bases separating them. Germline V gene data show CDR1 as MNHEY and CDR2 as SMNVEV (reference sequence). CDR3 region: CASSFRANLGANVLTF. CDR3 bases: TGTGCCAGCAGTTTTAGGGCGAACTTGGGGGCCAACGTCCTGACTTTC.

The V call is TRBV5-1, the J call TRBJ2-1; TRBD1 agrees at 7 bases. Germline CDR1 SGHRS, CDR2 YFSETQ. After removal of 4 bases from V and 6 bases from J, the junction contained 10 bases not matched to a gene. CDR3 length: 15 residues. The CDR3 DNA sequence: TGCGCCAGCAGCCCGGCCAGACAGGGAACCAATGAGCAGTTCTTC. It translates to CASSPARQGTNEQFF.

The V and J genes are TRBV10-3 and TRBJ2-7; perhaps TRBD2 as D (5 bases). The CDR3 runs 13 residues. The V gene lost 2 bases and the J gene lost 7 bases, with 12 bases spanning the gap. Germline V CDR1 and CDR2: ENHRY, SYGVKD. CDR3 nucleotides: TGTGCCATCAGTGAGGACGCGAGGGAAGAGCAGTACGTC. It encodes CAISEDAREEQYV.

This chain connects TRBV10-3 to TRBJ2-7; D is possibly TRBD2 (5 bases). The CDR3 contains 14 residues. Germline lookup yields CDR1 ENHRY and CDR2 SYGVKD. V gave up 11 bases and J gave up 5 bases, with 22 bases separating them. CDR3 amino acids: CALRRTGVWNEQYF. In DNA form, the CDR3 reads TGTGCCCTCCGACGGACCGGGGTATGGAACGAGCAGTACTTC.

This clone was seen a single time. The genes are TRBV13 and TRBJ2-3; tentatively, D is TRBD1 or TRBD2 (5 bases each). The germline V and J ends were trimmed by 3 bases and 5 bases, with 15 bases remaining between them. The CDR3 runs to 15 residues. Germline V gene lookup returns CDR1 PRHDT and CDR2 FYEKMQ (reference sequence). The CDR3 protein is CASSFRGQGIDTQYF. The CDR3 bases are TGTGCCAGCAGCTTTCGAGGGCAGGGAATAGATACGCAGTATTTT.

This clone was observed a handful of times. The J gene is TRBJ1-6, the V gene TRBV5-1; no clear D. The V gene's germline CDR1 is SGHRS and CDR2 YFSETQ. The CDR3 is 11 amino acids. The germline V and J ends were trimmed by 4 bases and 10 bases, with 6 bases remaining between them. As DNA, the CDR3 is TGCGCCAGCAGCGTAGACTCACCCCTCCACTTT. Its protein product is CASSVDSPLHF.

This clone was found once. CDR3 amino acids: CASSKGTSSNQPQHF. The CDR3 nucleotides read TGTGCCAGCAGCAAGGGGACCTCGAGCAATCAGCCCCAGCATTTT. The V call is TRBV7-6, the J call TRBJ1-5, with D possibly TRBD1 on 5 matching bases. The CDR3 totals 15 residues. The V gene lost 5 bases and the J gene lost 1 base, with 12 bases spanning the gap. Looked up from germline, CDR1 is SGHVS and CDR2 is FNYEAQ.

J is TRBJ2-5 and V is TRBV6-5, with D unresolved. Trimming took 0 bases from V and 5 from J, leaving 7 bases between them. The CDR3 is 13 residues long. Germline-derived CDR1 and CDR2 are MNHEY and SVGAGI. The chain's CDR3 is CASSYSTQETQYF. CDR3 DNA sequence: TGTGCCAGCAGTTACTCGACCCAGGAGACCCAGTACTTC.